This T cell receptor beta chain originates from a study of T cell clonotyping in hematopoietic cell transplantation (dated by TCRdb to about 2021). The study in broad terms: A total of some 140 blood samples were gathered in the study from approximately 32 consecutive transplant recipients along with their related donors. Patients were recruited between late 2015 and 2017 and followed until September 2020 or death.

To note about this clone: Its antigen is still unknown. Base qualities are not at hand, and no much larger clone is one base apart.

Findings and caveats that apply to the study as a whole: The sample size was limited, and CD4 and CD8 repertoire contributions could not be separated because cells were not sorted. Just a small fraction of recipient repertoires overlapped with donor repertoires, and more than 95% appeared de novo at the given depth. Broader posttransplant TCR repertoire diversity was predicted by donor and pretransplant recipient Inverse Simpson Index values. After transplant, TCR diversity in recipients dropped, and pathologically expanded clonotypes increased progressively from day 30 to day 180.

The immunoSEQ assay, a bias-controlled multiplex PCR using V- and J-specific primers, was used to amplify TCR beta CDR3 regions from genomic DNA. A second PCR step added a proprietary barcode and Illumina adapter sequences to the CDR3 amplicons. An Illumina MiSeq instrument was used to sequence the CDR3 libraries. The authors' pipeline ran thus. immunoSEQ Analyzer 3.0 was used for export and quality control, with R Bioconductor and Immunarch used for downstream analyses. Repertoire metrics were calculated using only productive rearrangements within the normalized downsampled data set. In the normalized cohort, a clonotype counted as pathologically expanded if the clonotype was larger than 5 templates. Repertoire diversity was measured with the Inverse Simpson Index. To capture all clonotypes, the CMV-specificity analyses were run on the non-normalized data set. TCRdb took this table from immuneACCESS and kept in-frame rearrangements with V and J called. Such tables lack part of the clones; where checked against another copy, unresolved V genes explain under half of the gap, and the rest is unexplained. V, J and clone size are those of that table, while D and trimming were read from the DNA. For this sample the table gives some 9,100 clones, of which roughly four fifths were detected only once. Under 5% of the sample is held by the ten biggest clonotypes.

The time point tag for this specimen amounts to: 180 days after allo-HCT. Blood from recipients was drawn roughly 28 days before transplant, then again at days 30, 100 and 180 after transplant. Using Nuclei Lysis Solution, genomic DNA was extracted from unfractionated peripheral blood mononuclear cells that were either fresh or cryopreserved. Sequencing used peripheral blood mononuclear cells, obtained 180 days after allogeneic stem cell transplant. The receptor's source is a female patient aged 50-65 years who had an allogeneic stem cell transplant from an unrelated donor, so the T cells may come from the graft donor. Some clones in this sample may be carry-over from other donors' samples.

CDR3 loop: CSVDTTNTGELFF. The DNA sequence is TGCAGCGTTGATACCACGAACACCGGGGAGCTGTTTTTT. The rearrangement combines TRBV29-1 with TRBJ2-2, with no confident D gene call. As encoded in the germline V gene, CDR1 is SQVTM while CDR2 is ANQGSEA. V sheds 3 bases and J sheds 0 bases, leaving 5 bases between their ends. The CDR3 has 13 amino acids, counting the end cysteine and phenylalanine. Of all the DNA, just the CDR3 is kept, 39 bases in frame from base 1.